Each of the 21 T cell receptor beta chains below was sequenced from the same sample in a study of T cell responses to AZD1222 COVID-19 vaccine. The repertoire was sequenced with immunoSEQ multiplex PCR; TCRdb's copy has only in-frame clones and lacks some. The repertoire consists of some 120,000 clones, with about nine tenths occurring once and the leading ten covering just over 7%. Source: peripheral blood, taken on day 0 of AZD1222 vaccination. The receptors here all came from an adult in good health.

The chain recombines TRBV24-1 with TRBJ2-5; 7 nucleotides agree with TRBD2. CDR3 size: 15 residues. The J segment lost 2 bases and the V segment lost 5 bases, leaving 7 bases of the junction unmatched. Germline CDR1 is KGHDR and CDR2 is SFDVKD. The CDR3 DNA reads TGTGCCACCAGTGGCGGGGGAAGTTGGCAAGAGACCCAGTACTTC. It yields the protein CATSGGGSWQETQYF.

The chain carries TRBV5-5 and TRBJ2-1; D possibly corresponds to TRBD2 (5 bases). V was trimmed by 1 base and J by 0 bases, leaving 8 bases between them. CDR1 is SGHKS, CDR2 YYEKEE, per germline (reference sequence). The CDR3 covers 15 residues. The CDR3 loop is CASSLQRSSYNEQFF. In DNA form, the CDR3 reads TGTGCCAGCAGCTTGCAGCGGAGCTCCTACAATGAGCAGTTCTTC.

This chain uses TRBV6-1 with TRBJ2-5, with D hard to call. CDR1 and CDR2 (germline): MNHNS, SASEGT. The length of the CDR3 is 14 residues. Trimming pared 2 bases from V and 4 bases from J, leaving 11 bases between. CDR3 region: CASSEYQRRETQYF. For the CDR3, the DNA is TGTGCCAGCAGTGAATATCAGAGGAGAGAGACCCAGTACTTC.

The V call is TRBV3-1 (or the pseudogene TRBV3-2), the J call TRBJ1-5, with D uncertain. The length of the CDR3 is 13 residues. CDR1 is LGHDT and CDR2 is YNNKEL in the germline V gene (reference sequence). With 0 bases removed from V and 7 bases from J, the gap between germline ends came to 7 bases. Here the CDR3 DNA reads TGTGCCAGCAGCCAAGAAGGTTCGCAGCCCCAGCATTTT. This encodes CASSQEGSQPQHF.

This rearrangement joins TRBV6-6 to TRBJ1-1, with a possible D match to TRBD1 (5 bases). Between the trimmed V and J ends, which lost 2 bases and 0 bases, there was a span of 13 bases. Germline CDR1 MNHNY, CDR2 SVGAGI (reference sequence). The CDR3 length is 16 residues. The DNA of the CDR3 is TGTGCCAGCAGTTACCCTCATGGGGGTTTGAACACTGAAGCTTTCTTT. Translated, it gives CASSYPHGGLNTEAFF.

The V gene is TRBV29-1, the J gene TRBJ2-3; D uncertain. CDR1 is SQVTM, CDR2 ANQGSEA, per germline. The CDR3 is made up of 14 amino acids. V lost 1 base, J lost 5 bases, and 13 bases lay in between. In DNA, the CDR3 is TGCAGCGTTGAAGCCGGCTTAGTGGTAGATACGCAGTATTTT. Protein product: CSVEAGLVVDTQYF.

The rearrangement joins TRBV18 to TRBJ2-5; D gene ambiguous. V was cut by 2 bases and J by 0 bases, with 4 bases left in between. This CDR3 spans 13 amino acids. The V gene's germline CDR1 is KGHSH and CDR2 LQKENI. The CDR3 sequence: CASSPTYQETQYF. CDR3 bases: TGTGCCAGCTCACCAACCTACCAAGAGACCCAGTACTTC.

The chain recombines TRBV19 with TRBJ2-3; D not resolved. This CDR3 has 15 amino acids. In germline, CDR1 is LNHDA, CDR2 SQIVND (reference sequence). V lost 1 base and J lost 1, with 9 bases in between. CDR3 coding DNA: TGTGCCAGTAGTATAGGACTGCTGGGCACAGATACGCAGTATTTT. Translation gives CASSIGLLGTDTQYF.

The rearrangement joins TRBV27 to TRBJ1-2, with a weak D call TRBD1 (6 bases). This CDR3 contains 12 residues. Germline V gives CDR1 MNHEY, CDR2 SMNVEV (reference sequence). V lost 9 bases and J 4 bases, leaving 12 bases between the germline ends. The CDR3 nucleotides read TGTGCCAGTGCCGACAGGCGCTATGGCTACACCTTC. Translated, it gives CASADRRYGYTF.

This chain uses TRBV27 with TRBJ1-5; possible D gene TRBD1, 6 bases. The V end was cut by 6 bases, the J end by 1 base, with 13 bases between. The CDR3 contains 15 residues. From germline, CDR1 is MNHEY and CDR2 SMNVEV (reference sequence). The CDR3 protein is CASSRDTRSNQPQHF. The CDR3 region has the DNA TGTGCCAGCAGCCGGGACACAAGAAGCAATCAGCCCCAGCATTTT.

The chain combines TRBV2 with TRBJ2-2; the match to TRBD1 covers 7 bases. V was clipped by 3 bases and J by 6 bases; unmatched bases: 4. Germline V lookup: CDR1 SNHLY, CDR2 FYNNEI. The CDR3 consists of 14 residues. The CDR3 coding sequence is TGTGCCAGCAGTGACAGGGGGTTACCCGGGGAGCTGTTTTTT. It is translated as CASSDRGLPGELFF.

The chain is built from TRBV11-2 and TRBJ1-6, with 9 positions matching TRBD1. Unmatched junction bases numbered 6, after V lost 5 bases and J lost 10 bases. The CDR3 loop spans 14 amino acids. Germline V gene lookup returns CDR1 SGHAT and CDR2 FQNNGV. The CDR3 loop is CASSRGQGASPLHF. CDR3 in DNA: TGTGCCAGCAGCCGGGGACAGGGAGCCTCACCCCTCCACTTT.

The gene calls are TRBV29-1 and TRBJ1-5; the D is unclear. V lost 6 bases to trimming and J lost 2 bases, with 11 bases between them. Germline V gives CDR1 SQVTM, CDR2 ANQGSEA. This CDR3 is built from 13 residues. This CDR3 is CSVRKSGNQPQHF. The CDR3 DNA reads TGCAGCGTCCGGAAAAGTGGCAATCAGCCCCAGCATTTT.

The genes are TRBV6-5 and TRBJ1-1, with TRBD1 identical over 8 bases. There are 15 residues in the CDR3. The germline gives CDR1 MNHEY, CDR2 SVGAGI. V shed 5 bases and J 1 base; nucleotides not matched to a gene: 6. The CDR3 region has the DNA TGTGCCAGCAGTCTAGCCGGACAGGGGAACACTGAAGCTTTCTTT. It yields the protein CASSLAGQGNTEAFF.

The chain carries TRBV9 and TRBJ2-1, with D perhaps TRBD2 (5 bases). CDR1 is SGDLS, CDR2 YYNGEE, per germline. The V end lost 0 bases, the J end lost 3 bases, and 10 bases lay between the germline ends. The length of the CDR3 is 15 residues. CDR3 region: CASSVAPGNYNEQFF. The CDR3 DNA sequence: TGTGCCAGCAGCGTAGCTCCCGGGAACTACAATGAGCAGTTCTTC.

The rearrangement uses TRBV7-2 and TRBJ2-2; 10 nucleotides agree with TRBD2. The germline V gene encodes CDR1 SGHTA and CDR2 FQGNSA. J lost 0 bases, V lost 0 bases, and 16 bases had no gene match. The CDR3 has 22 amino acids. This chain's CDR3 is CASSLAPPRLAGQGSNTGELFF. CDR3 nucleotide sequence: TGTGCCAGCAGCTTAGCGCCCCCCCGACTAGCGGGTCAAGGCTCGAACACCGGGGAGCTGTTTTTT. The whole variable domain, remainder taken from reference TRBV7-2 and TRBJ2-2, is GAGVSQSPSNKVTEKGKDVELRCDPISGHTALYWYRQSLGQGLEFLIYFQGNSAPDKSGLPSDRFSAERTGGSVSTLTIQRTQQEDSAVYLCASSLAPPRLAGQGSNTGELFFGEGSRLTVL.

The chain employs TRBV5-4 and TRBJ2-7; no definite D call. This CDR3 has 15 amino acids. Trimming took 2 bases from V and 0 from J, leaving 12 bases between them. CDR1 is SGHNT and CDR2 is YYREEE in the germline V gene (reference sequence). The CDR3, as DNA: TGTGCCAGCAGCTTTCCGGGCCTACCCTCCTACGAGCAGTACTTC. Protein product: CASSFPGLPSYEQYF. The full variable domain, in which reference TRBV5-4 and TRBJ2-7 provide the parts outside the CDR3, is ETGVTQSPTHLIKTRGQQVTLRCSSQSGHNTVSWYQQALGQGPQFIFQYYREEENGRGNFPPRFSGLQFPNYSSELNVNALELDDSALYLCASSFPGLPSYEQYFGPGTRLTVT.

This clone showed up many times. The chain carries TRBV5-4 and TRBJ2-7, with 9 bases identical to TRBD1. V shed 3 bases, J shed 6 bases, and the junction held 7 bases outside the gene matches. There are 14 residues in the CDR3. The germline CDR1 and CDR2 sequences are SGHNT and YYREEE (reference sequence). The DNA of the CDR3 is TGTGCCAGCAGCTCCCCGGGACAGGGTGGCGAGCAGTACTTC. Encoded protein: CASSSPGQGGEQYF.

The V call is TRBV3-1 (or the pseudogene TRBV3-2), the J call TRBJ1-6, with D maybe TRBD1 (5 bases). V was cut by 4 bases and J by 7 bases, with 11 bases left in between. The CDR3 is made up of 14 amino acids. From germline, CDR1 is LGHDT and CDR2 YNNKEL (reference sequence). The CDR3 loop reads CASSLQGGNSPLHF. The CDR3 nucleotides read TGTGCCAGCAGCCTCCAGGGAGGAAATTCACCCCTCCACTTT.

The chain links TRBV15 to TRBJ2-7; tentatively, D is TRBD1 (6 bases). Trimming took off 0 bases at V and 6 bases at J, with 6 bases between the two ends. This CDR3 is built from 12 residues. Per germline, CDR1 LNHNV and CDR2 YYDKDF (reference sequence). The CDR3 reads CATSREGAEQYF. For the CDR3, the DNA is TGTGCCACCAGCAGAGAGGGGGCCGAGCAGTACTTC.

V is TRBV6-5 and J is TRBJ1-1, with D unresolved. Per the germline V gene, CDR1 is MNHEY and CDR2 is SVGAGI. There are 16 residues in the CDR3. Trimming shortened V by 0 bases and J by 0 bases, and 11 bases separated the two germline ends. As DNA, the CDR3 is TGTGCCAGCAGTTACTCGAGTTGGTACCTGAACACTGAAGCTTTCTTT. Its translation is CASSYSSWYLNTEAFF.